This is a list of T cell receptor beta chains from one sample in a study of metastatic and nonmetastatic thyroid tumors. MiXCR was used by TCRdb to re-call the PCR reads. The table lists over 25,000 clones, roughly 15% of them singletons. Source material: blood. These receptors originate from a female donor with papillary thyroid cancer or a benign thyroid nodule (not recorded which). Some clones in this sample may be carry-over from other donors' samples. CDR3s include the opening cysteine and the closing phenylalanine or tryptophan. D genes are given only for firm matches. Part of the rows lack a size; the others show once, few, many or a class for expanded clones.

v_call,clone_size,d_call,j_call,cdr3_nt,cdr3_aa
TRBV18,few,NA,TRBJ1-3,TGTGCCAGCTCACCGACCGCTCTGGAAAACACCATATATTTT,CASSPTALENTIYF
TRBV30,many,TRBD2,TRBJ2-5,TGTGCCTGGCAACCGGGACTAGCGGGAGGAGAGACCCAGTACTTC,CAWQPGLAGGETQYF
TRBV4-1,few,NA,TRBJ2-4,TGCGCCAGCAGCCAAAGGGACGGAAGACTAGCCAAAAACATTCAGTACTTC,CASSQRDGRLAKNIQYF
TRBV19,many,NA,TRBJ2-3,TGTGCCAGTAGTATACAGGCAGGGTGGACAGATACGCAGTATTTT,CASSIQAGWTDTQYF
TRBV11-2,many,TRBD1,TRBJ2-1,TGTGCCAGCAGCCAATTATCCTCCGGGACAGGGTACAATGAGCAGTTCTTC,CASSQLSSGTGYNEQFF
TRBV10-1,medium-sized,TRBD2,TRBJ2-3,TGCGCCAGCAGTGGTAGGACGGGGGGGCCCACAGATACGCAGTATTTT,CASSGRTGGPTDTQYF
TRBV19,NA,TRBD1,TRBJ1-2,TGTGCCAGTAGTATCCCTGAAGACAGGGACTATGGCTACACCTTC,CASSIPEDRDYGYTF
TRBV28,many,NA,TRBJ1-4,TGTGCCAGCAGTAGTTTGAGGGAAACTAATGAAAAACTGTTTTTT,CASSSLRETNEKLFF
TRBV19,many,TRBD1,TRBJ2-7,TGTGCCAGTAGTATAGTTTTTGGGACAGGGGGCCACGAGCAGTACTTC,CASSIVFGTGGHEQYF
TRBV15,NA,NA,TRBJ2-3,TGTGCCACCAGCAGAGATAGGGGGGGCAGCACAGATACGCAGTATTTT,CATSRDRGGSTDTQYF
TRBV28,few,NA,TRBJ2-3,TGTGCCAGCAGTGGCGTGGATACGCAGTATTTT,CASSGVDTQYF
TRBV2,NA,NA,TRBJ1-5,TGTGCCAGCAGTGAAGATGGCCTTGTAGGGCAGCCCCAGCATTTT,CASSEDGLVGQPQHF
TRBV10-3,NA,TRBD1,TRBJ1-2,TGTGCCATCAGTGAGAAAGGACAGGGATTCGTCTATGGCTACACCTTC,CAISEKGQGFVYGYTF
TRBV13,many,TRBD1,TRBJ2-1,TGTGCCAGCAGCTTAGACGTGGACAGGGGTGATAACAATGAGCAGTTCTTC,CASSLDVDRGDNNEQFF
TRBV6-4,few,NA,TRBJ2-1,TGTGCCAGCAGTGACAGGGCGGGCTCCTACAATGAGCAGTTCTTC,CASSDRAGSYNEQFF
TRBV19,many,TRBD2,TRBJ2-3,TGTGCCAGCTCCGGGACTATTACAGATACGCAGTATTTT,CASSGTITDTQYF
TRBV2,many,NA,TRBJ2-2,TGTGCCAGCAGTGCCGTAAGGGAGCTGTTTTTT,CASSAVRELFF
TRBV12-3/TRBV12-4,NA,NA,TRBJ1-1,TGTGCCAGTAGTTCGGCTACCCCAGAAGCTTTCTTT,CASSSATPEAFF
TRBV7-9,NA,NA,TRBJ2-7,TGTGCCAGCAGCTTAGGGGGGCTACCGCCCGAGCAGTACTTC,CASSLGGLPPEQYF
TRBV10-3,many,TRBD2,TRBJ2-2,TGTGCCATCAGTGACCAGCCCGGACTAGCGGGACCCGGGGAGCTGTTTTTT,CAISDQPGLAGPGELFF
TRBV28,medium-sized,NA,TRBJ1-2,TGTGCCAGCAGTTTATCTTCCGTTAACTATGGCTACACCTTC,CASSLSSVNYGYTF
TRBV7-8,many,NA,TRBJ2-2,TGTGCCAGCAGCTGGACACGGAACACCGGGGAGCTGTTTTTT,CASSWTRNTGELFF
TRBV6-1,medium-sized,TRBD1,TRBJ2-2,TGTGCCAGCAGGGGCACAGGGGGCGGGGAGCTGTTTTTT,CASRGTGGGELFF
TRBV5-1,few,NA,TRBJ2-6,TGCGCCAGCAGCTTGGAGAGGTTC,CASSLERF
TRBV4-1,many,NA,TRBJ2-7,TGCGCCAGCAGCCAACCGACAGCCTCCTACGAGCAGTACTTC,CASSQPTASYEQYF
TRBV24-1,many,TRBD1,TRBJ2-5,TGTGCCACCACCATTGACAGGGGGCAAGAGACCCAGTACTTC,CATTIDRGQETQYF
TRBV20-1,many,NA,TRBJ1-1,TGCAGTGCTAGCGGAGGAGACACTGAAGCTTTCTTT,CSASGGDTEAFF
TRBV7-2,NA,NA,TRBJ2-5,TGTGCCAGCAGCTTAGAGACACTGGAGACCCAGTACTTC,CASSLETLETQYF
TRBV18,once,NA,TRBJ1-1,TGTGCCAGCTCAGCCAAAAACACTGAAGCTTTCTTT,CASSAKNTEAFF
TRBV5-1,NA,TRBD1,TRBJ2-2,TGCGCCAGCAGCGAGTACAGGGGTAACTCCGGTGAGCTGTTTTTT,CASSEYRGNSGELFF
TRBV7-9,few,NA,TRBJ2-6,TGTGCCAGCAGCTTAGGAACAGCTGGGGCCAACGTCCTGACTTTC,CASSLGTAGANVLTF
TRBV6-2/TRBV6-3,NA,TRBD2,TRBJ2-7,TGTGCCAGCAGGTCCCCGGGACTAGCGGGAGGCCTCTCCTACGAGCAGTACTTC,CASRSPGLAGGLSYEQYF
TRBV29-1,many,TRBD1,TRBJ2-3,TGCAGCGCCCGGGACAGCGGCTTAGATACGCAGTATTTT,CSARDSGLDTQYF
TRBV6-5,few,TRBD1,TRBJ1-2,TGTGCCAGCAGTTACTCAACTACAGACAGGGCCTATGGCTACACCTTC,CASSYSTTDRAYGYTF
TRBV20-1,few,NA,TRBJ2-1,TGCAGTGCAGGGGGTCTTCACTTT,CSAGGLHF
TRBV12-3/TRBV12-4,few,TRBD1,TRBJ2-6,TGTGCCAGCAGTTCTACAGGGGATGAGGCTGGGGCCAACGTCCTTACTTTC,CASSSTGDEAGANVLTF
TRBV6-6,many,TRBD2,TRBJ2-3,TGTGCCAGCAGCCCAGCCCCTCGGGAGGGGGGGACAGATACGCAGTATTTT,CASSPAPREGGTDTQYF
TRBV15,many,NA,TRBJ1-1,TGTGCCACCGGGGGCGACAGTCCGAACACTGAAGCTTTCTTT,CATGGDSPNTEAFF
TRBV6-1,medium-sized,NA,TRBJ1-6,TGTGCCAGCAGTGAACGAGGCGAATCACCCCTCCACTTT,CASSERGESPLHF
TRBV6-1,few,NA,TRBJ2-6,TGTGCCAGCAGTGAAAAGGCAGGTGGGGCCAACGTCCTGACTTTC,CASSEKAGGANVLTF
TRBV12-3/TRBV12-4,many,TRBD2,TRBJ2-1,TGTGCCAGCAGCCCGGGACTAGCAAGCAATGAGCAGTTCTTC,CASSPGLASNEQFF
TRBV12-3/TRBV12-4,few,NA,TRBJ2-2,TGTGTCAGCAACGGAGGGGCGAACACCGGGGAGCCGTTTTTT,CVSNGGANTGEPFF
TRBV7-9,many,NA,TRBJ2-7,TGTGCCAGCAGCTCAAGGACACTGACCTACGAGCAGTACTTC,CASSSRTLTYEQYF
TRBV6-1,many,TRBD1,TRBJ2-7,TGTGCCAGCAGGTACGAACAGGGGGCAGGCGAGCAGTACTTC,CASRYEQGAGEQYF
TRBV2,NA,TRBD1,TRBJ1-1,TGTGCCAGCAGACGTACCGGGACAGGGCAGAACACTGAAGCTTTCTTT,CASRRTGTGQNTEAFF
TRBV7-9,many,NA,TRBJ2-1,TGTGCCAGCAGCAGCCTTCTAGCCACGGCCTACAATGAGCAGTTCTTC,CASSSLLATAYNEQFF
TRBV6-1,many,NA,TRBJ1-1,TGTGCCAGCACTGGGAGGGGGATGAACACTGAAGCTTTCTTT,CASTGRGMNTEAFF
TRBV5-1,many,NA,TRBJ1-2,TGCGCCAGCAGCGGCGGGACTCCGAGCTACACCTTC,CASSGGTPSYTF
TRBV18,many,TRBD1,TRBJ1-2,TGTGCCAGCTCAGACAAGACAGGGCCTCTCTATGGCTACACCTTC,CASSDKTGPLYGYTF
TRBV19,NA,NA,TRBJ2-7,TGTGCCAGTAGTATAGCTCTCAACTACGAGCAGTACTTC,CASSIALNYEQYF
TRBV5-4,NA,NA,TRBJ2-2,TGTGCCAGCAGCTTTCCGACTGGGCGGGGCCTAACGAACACCGGGGAGCTGTTTTTT,CASSFPTGRGLTNTGELFF
TRBV12-3/TRBV12-4,few,NA,TRBJ2-1,TGTGCCAGCAGACGTCAGGAGGTAGAGCAGTTCTTC,CASRRQEVEQFF
TRBV10-3,many,NA,TRBJ1-1,TGTGCCATCAGTGGGATGAACACTGAAGCTTTCTTT,CAISGMNTEAFF
TRBV29-1,many,TRBD2,TRBJ2-3,TGCAGCGGCTTAGCGGGAGGGCCGAATACGCAGTATTTT,CSGLAGGPNTQYF
TRBV5-4,many,NA,TRBJ2-2,TGTGCCAGCAGCTTCCCCGCGAACACCGGGGAGCTGTTTTTT,CASSFPANTGELFF
TRBV20-1,many,NA,TRBJ1-1,TGCAGTGCTAGCTATTTGGGGGGGAGCACTGAAGCTTTCTTT,CSASYLGGSTEAFF
TRBV27,NA,TRBD2,TRBJ2-3,TGTGCCAGCAGTTCAACTAGCGGTAGCACAGATACGCAGTATTTT,CASSSTSGSTDTQYF